The source of this TCR beta chain is a study of blood T cell repertoires in COVID-19. Turning to the study itself: The United States, Italy and Spain provided the acute and convalescent COVID-19 samples. PBMCs, B-cell-depleted T cells, or T cells provided the cDNA or gDNA that made up the material.

How the authors handled the data: Estimation of nucleated cell counts relied on the amplification of reference gene primers. Libraries were prepared by immunoSEQ multiplex PCR; TCRdb keeps only in-frame clonotypes and omits some of them. Clonal size and the V and J genes are those of that table, whereas D and trimming came from the DNA. The table shows approximately 86,000 clones, with 75% to 85% occurring only once. CDR1 and CDR2 (germline): MDHEN, SYDVKM. Trimming took 2 bases from V and 5 from J; bases not matched to a gene: 4. The CDR3 sequence is 15 residues long. The V gene is TRBV28, the J gene TRBJ2-1; 9 bases map to TRBD2. What was sequenced was peripheral blood. This TCR came from a woman in her 70s with acute or convalescent COVID-19. CDR3 nucleotides: TGTGCCAGCAGTTTAGGGGGGACTAGCAACAATGAGCAGTTCTTC. This gives the protein CASSLGGTSNNEQFF.